The rows below give T cell receptor beta chains drawn from one sample of a study of CD4+ T cells in melanoma. Clones were sequenced by immunoSEQ multiplex PCR, and TCRdb holds only the in-frame ones, with some missing. The top ten clones hold about 1.5% of a sample with about 140,000 clones, about nine tenths of them seen once. The receptors stem from a human donor with melanoma. CDR3s leave out the opening cysteine and the closing phenylalanine or tryptophan. Size is omitted from some rows. Given values are once, few, many or a class for expanded clones.

V: TRBV5-6; size: .; CDR3: ASSTGPYGYT
V: TRBV2; size: .; CDR3: ASRGGSTNNEQF
V: TRBV11-1; size: once; CDR3: ASSLRTPYEQY
V: TRBV13; size: .; CDR3: ASSLGGFGGYT
V: TRBV16; size: once; CDR3: ASSPHPGLAGGSSYEQY
V: TRBV6-6; size: .; CDR3: ASSYSAVGAGNTIY
V: TRBV7-2; size: .; CDR3: ASSPTGLYGYT
V: TRBV5-4; size: .; CDR3: ASSLTSGAGEQF
V: TRBV2; size: .; CDR3: ASGVGFERTEAF
V: TRBV27; size: .; CDR3: ASSLIGLRTDTQY
V: TRBV7-2; size: .; CDR3: ASSLEDRSRETQY
V: TRBV7-2; size: .; CDR3: ASSLTGRGNEKLF
V: TRBV2; size: once; CDR3: ASSGGFQGQKLF
V: TRBV30; size: .; CDR3: AWSRMNTEAF
V: TRBV5-1; size: .; CDR3: ASSLQGGTEAF
V: TRBV7-2; size: .; CDR3: ASSGQTGIGSPLH
V: TRBV9; size: .; CDR3: ASSVGGFGRLAGNCYEQY
V: TRBV30; size: .; CDR3: AWSAPGRGNSPLH
V: TRBV5-4; size: .; CDR3: ASSRTSGGPGELF
V: TRBV2; size: .; CDR3: ASSRTGRNTEAF
V: TRBV5-1; size: .; CDR3: ASRGQPNSGANVLT
V: TRBV19; size: once; CDR3: ASTPVGPYNSPLH
V: TRBV27; size: .; CDR3: ASSLSWQGYNEQF
V: TRBV7-8; size: .; CDR3: ASSLARTTEQF
V: TRBV9; size: .; CDR3: ASTVGQGPYEQY
V: TRBV10-3; size: .; CDR3: AISEGSRGHGGNQPQH
V: TRBV7-7; size: .; CDR3: ASSAARDGLRETQY
V: TRBV28; size: .; CDR3: ASSTPTRITYNEQF
V: TRBV6-1; size: once; CDR3: ASSPQRGTDYEQY
V: TRBV30; size: .; CDR3: AWSAGTVGGKLF
V: TRBV2; size: .; CDR3: ASSPQRGGSYEQY
V: TRBV2; size: .; CDR3: ASSGFQGAAEAF
V: TRBV15; size: .; CDR3: ATSKRQGGHYGYT
V: TRBV5-1; size: .; CDR3: ASSLGGQETQY
V: TRBV18; size: .; CDR3: ASSPPRVGDTQY
V: TRBV30; size: few; CDR3: AWSLERRGGNAF
V: TRBV11-1; size: .; CDR3: ASSLARRYEQY
V: TRBV29-1; size: once; CDR3: SVAGDRWDYT
V: TRBV6-5; size: .; CDR3: ASRLGTGAAGQY
V: TRBV7-7; size: .; CDR3: ASSLRSTSGGLETQY
V: TRBV7-9; size: .; CDR3: ASSFYLQGLNEQF
V: TRBV5-5; size: .; CDR3: ASSWSGEIHLYEQY
V: TRBV19; size: .; CDR3: ASSMFILGTEAF
V: TRBV6-1; size: .; CDR3: ASTPAGTGNYEQY
V: TRBV18; size: .; CDR3: ASRDSITTEPGANVLT
V: TRBV7-3; size: .; CDR3: ASSHPTGGSNTGELF
V: TRBV6-1; size: .; CDR3: ASSGSLGGPSYNSPLH
V: TRBV27; size: .; CDR3: ASSLRRNEKLF
V: TRBV5-5; size: .; CDR3: ASSLSPSQVGLYGYT